This T cell receptor (beta chain) stems from a study of response to subunit inactivated influenza vaccine listed by TCRdb under 2018. Turning to the overall study: To follow how T cells responded to a trivalent subunit inactivated influenza vaccine, the researchers relied on deep quantitative profiling of the T cell receptor repertoire. The research as a whole found: According to the authors, only a limited number of new T cells may be recruited by each seasonal influenza vaccination.

A word on this clonotype: Its cognate antigen has yet to be identified. Per-base quality was not reported, and no clone a single base away is much larger than it.

The CDR1 and CDR2 encoded by the germline V gene are KGHSH and LQKENI. Including the terminal cysteine and phenylalanine, the CDR3 comprises 16 residues. Only the CDR3 portion is preserved as DNA: 48 bases, with reading frame beginning at the first base. Trimming costs V 3 bases and J 3 bases, and their ends lie 15 bases apart. Libraries were made using RT-PCR. For sequencing, an Illumina HiSeq 2500 was employed. TCRdb trimmed the raw reads at Q25, called clones with MiXCR and kept productive beta chains. Every entry covers one CDR3 protein and lists the most common genes and DNA from its rows. The sample table lists approximately 530,000 distinct CDR3 sequences, about 7.6% of them with a count of one. The ten top clones hold approximately 13% of the sample.

This TCR was recovered from a man between 50 and 69 years old who received an inactivated influenza vaccine. Donor details come from another sample of the same person, matched by shared clones. The starting material was PBMCs from blood, obtained roughly 24 months after vaccination. The chain is assembled from TRBV18 and TRBJ2-1; TRBD2 is possibly the D segment (7 matching bases). The DNA sequence is TGTGCCAGCTCACCGGGGGCGGGAGTCTACTACAATGAGCAGTTCTTC. Its product reads: CASSPGAGVYYNEQFF. Where the CDR3 stops, the reference TRBV18 and TRBJ2-1 genes take over; the full variable domain is NAGVMQNPRHLVRRRGQEARLRCSPMKGHSHVYWYRQLPEEGLKFMVYLQKENIIDESGMPKERFSAEFPKEGPSILRIQQVVRGDSAAYFCASSPGAGVYYNEQFFGPGTRLTVL.